This TCR beta chain was found in a study of blood T cell repertoires in COVID-19. The table came from immunoSEQ multiplex PCR; TCRdb's copy has only in-frame clones and leaves some out. This table has about 170,000 clones, roughly 93% appearing once. Germline values: CDR1 SNHLY, CDR2 FYNNEI. The CDR3 has 12 amino acids. With 6 bases removed from V and 3 bases from J, the gap between germline ends came to 8 bases. The J gene is TRBJ1-2, the V gene TRBV2; a possible D gene is TRBD1 (6 bases). The sequence was obtained from a woman aged 45-65 years with acute or convalescent COVID-19. The sequenced material came from peripheral blood. CDR3 nucleotides: TGTGCCAGCAGAACAGGGCACTATGGCTACACCTTC. It translates to CASRTGHYGYTF.